What follows describes a single TCR beta chain. This clonotype was seen only a few times. Its specific antigen is unknown. Base qualities are not at hand, and no much larger clone is one base apart. The sample was run on an Illumina NovaSeq 6000. cDNA libraries for TCRalpha and TCRbeta were prepared by 5'RACE using constant-segment primers, with sample barcodes and unique molecular identifiers added. RNA was extracted from every sample with Trizol reagent. Amplification of the libraries took two PCR steps, and the second step added a second sample barcode plus Illumina TruSeq adapters. The libraries were sequenced on an Illumina NovaSeq using 2 x 150 bp paired-end reads. As for the authors' bioinformatics: The reads were demultiplexed and collapsed into UMI-guided consensus sequences using migec v1.2.7. With mixcr v2.1.11, UMI consensuses were aligned to TRA and TRB V and J templates and assembled into clonotypes. A clonotype was counted as expanded or contracted only when both edgeR and NoisET called the clonotype significant, with the noise models trained on biological replicates. For edgeR calls, the cutoffs were a false discovery rate-adjusted p below 0.01 and a log2 fold-change threshold of 1. As an exploratory analysis of dynamics, PCA with hierarchical clustering was applied to max-normalized trajectories of the 1000 most abundant clonotypes. Each responding clone was given a CD4 or CD8 phenotype based on the CD4+ and CD8+ repertoires, which had been sequenced separately. In-frame beta chains were kept once TCRdb had trimmed the public reads at Q25 with fastp and called clones with MiXCR. Each entry is one CDR3 protein sequence, shown with its most common DNA and genes. These V and J calls derive from TCRdb rather than the authors' analysis. This sample holds approximately 150,000 distinct CDR3 sequences; about 6% were observed only once. The leading ten clones occupy around 1.9% of the sample.

The sample originates from a study of T-cell memory formation after mild COVID-19 (dated by TCRdb to the early 2020s). For the wider study: TCR sequence clusters from the two donors were found to be largely donor specific. T-cell clones expanding and contracting after mild COVID-19 in a couple of donors were tracked by longitudinal TCRalpha and TCRbeta repertoire sequencing. Two young, previously healthy adult volunteers, one female and one male, were included in the cohort. The investigation overall reported the following: Whether the second-wave clones peaking on day 37 were SARS-CoV-2 specific was not confirmed. Contracting CD4+ clones turned up mainly in the CM and EM memory subsets, whereas EMRA was where CD8+ clones were enriched. Some responding clones were detected in pre-infection memory, which suggested that pre-existing cross-reactive memory T cells had joined the SARS-CoV-2 response. Clones that contracted from day 15 to 85 showed balanced CD4/CD8 phenotypes, whereas a second wave of clones that expanded from day 15 to 37 leaned towards CD4+. Only a couple of mild cases were covered in the study, and larger cohorts including severe cases with pre-infection samples were considered necessary.

Relative to germline, V is missing 3 bases and J is missing 0 bases, with 5 bases of the junction outside any gene match. The CDR3 measures 15 amino acids from cysteine to phenylalanine. The kept DNA is CDR3 alone, 45 bases in frame from the first base. CDR1 SGHRS and CDR2 YFSETQ are derived from the germline V gene. PBMCs were isolated by Ficoll-Paque density gradient centrifugation. The sample taken for sequencing was PBMCs or a T cell subset sorted from them (not recorded which). This receptor chain uses TRBV5-1 and TRBJ1-1; 7 middle bases align to TRBD1. This receptor was obtained from an adult woman who had mild COVID-19 (a few samples of this study predate the infection). The sample titles of this study are shuffled in the database, so cell type and time point are left out; the donor was told from shared clones. The DNA reads TGCGCCAGCAGCTCCGGAGGGACAGTGAACACTGAAGCTTTCTTT. Its translation is CASSSGGTVNTEAFF.